Listed below are T cell receptor beta chains from one sample, sequenced in a study of vaccination effects on CD4 cells after COVID-19. For these receptors, no antigen is known. Here immunoSEQ multiplex PCR was the method, and the copy in TCRdb shows in-frame clones only, minus some. The sample consists of about 59,000 clones, around 80% of them appearing once. The material was CD4+ T cells from PBMCs cultured with HCoV-OC43 spike peptides, obtained after COVID-19 vaccination. The receptors derive from a human donor who received a COVID-19 vaccine. Both conserved end residues are part of each CDR3. D genes are given only for firm matches. Clone size is not always given. Where it is, it says once, few, many or a class for expanded clones.

V	D	size	J	DNA	CDR3
TRBV18	TRBD1	.	TRBJ2-1	TGTGCCAGCTCAGAACAGGGGAACAATGAGCAGTTCTTC	CASSEQGNNEQFF
TRBV4-1	.	few	TRBJ2-1	TGCGCCAGCAGCTCATTCAGGGGTGTTGAGTTCTTC	CASSSFRGVEFF
TRBV7-2	.	.	TRBJ2-2	TGTGCCAGCAGCTTAGAATACTGGGGCAGAGGGAACACCGGGGAGCTGTTTTTT	CASSLEYWGRGNTGELFF
TRBV2	.	.	TRBJ2-1	TGTGCCAGCAGTGATAGGCGTGCGGATGAGCAGTTCTTC	CASSDRRADEQFF
TRBV5-5	.	.	TRBJ2-1	TGTGCCAGCAGCTCCCCGCCCCTGGGGGGAACCAATGAGCAGTTCTTC	CASSSPPLGGTNEQFF
TRBV7-9	.	few	TRBJ1-5	TGTGCCAGCAGCAGGGAAAACAATCAGCCCCAGCATTTT	CASSRENNQPQHF
TRBV12-3/TRBV12-4	.	.	TRBJ1-2	TGTGCCAGCAGCAGGCAGCCTAACTATGGCTACACCTTC	CASSRQPNYGYTF
TRBV7-2	.	.	TRBJ2-3	TGTGCCAGCAGCTTAGCGGGGGGAAGGCAGGGATTCACAGATACGCAGTATTTT	CASSLAGGRQGFTDTQYF
TRBV7-9	.	.	TRBJ2-1	TGTGCCAGCAGCTTAGAGGTGAGAGGTGGTGAGCAGTTCTTC	CASSLEVRGGEQFF
TRBV19	.	.	TRBJ1-5	TGTGCCAGTAGTATCTGGGGAGACTTCAATCAGCCCCAGCATTTT	CASSIWGDFNQPQHF
TRBV5-1	.	.	TRBJ1-2	TGCGCCAGCAGCTTGGTCCCGGGGAACTATGGCTACACCTTC	CASSLVPGNYGYTF
TRBV7-8	TRBD1	.	TRBJ2-1	TGTGCCAGCAGCTTAGAGGGGACAGTGGTATCCTACAATGAGCAGTTCTTC	CASSLEGTVVSYNEQFF